Presented here are 12 T cell receptor beta chains from one specimen sequenced in a study of blood T cells in healthy people across ages. The use of a sample-barcoded 5' primer and a J-beta primer mix characterized a second PCR of 7 to 11 cycles. In TCRdb, the 5' RACE reads were re-called with MiXCR into one record per CDR3 protein. The table lists 1.8 million or so distinct CDR3 sequences, around 42% of them singletons, with 23% in the top ten. The sequenced sample consisted of blood. The receptors originated from a human donor in good health.

This clonotype was detected ten times or more. The chain combines TRBV29-1 with TRBJ1-2, with D unclear. Germline V gene sequence: CDR1 SQVTM, CDR2 ANQGSEA. Trimming removed 4 bases at V and 1 base at J, with 10 bases between. The CDR3 spans 13 residues. The CDR3 is CSVGVGNNYGYTF. CDR3 bases: TGCAGCGTTGGGGTAGGGAATAACTATGGCTACACCTTC.

The sample holds a few counts of this clonotype. The V and J genes are TRBV6-6 and TRBJ2-5, with D uncertain. V shed 4 bases and J shed 2 bases, with 14 bases lying between them. Germline loops: CDR1 MNHNY, CDR2 SVGAGI (reference sequence). This CDR3 is 15 amino acids long. The CDR3 sequence is CASSSPVDIQETQYF. DNA for the CDR3: TGTGCCAGCAGTTCCCCCGTGGATATTCAAGAGACCCAGTACTTC.

The chain has TRBV5-5 and TRBJ1-1, with D perhaps matching TRBD1 (6 bases). Germline CDR1 is SGHKS and CDR2 is YYEKEE (reference sequence). The CDR3 is made up of 17 amino acids. V was shortened by 2 bases and J by 2 bases, with 19 bases between the two germline ends. The CDR3, as DNA: TGTGCCAGCAGCTTTAATTCACACCGGACAGAAAACACTGAAGCTTTCTTT. Its protein product is CASSFNSHRTENTEAFF.

The chain joins TRBV27 to TRBJ1-2; the D is unclear. Germline CDR1 and CDR2: MNHEY and SMNVEV (reference sequence). V dropped 5 bases and J dropped 3 bases, with 10 bases sitting between them. The CDR3 extends over 13 amino acids. CDR3 bases: TGTGCCAGCAGTGAAGGTTATGACTATGGCTACACCTTC. This gives the protein CASSEGYDYGYTF.

The chain has TRBV20-1 and TRBJ2-5, with D unclear. This CDR3 has 12 amino acids. Trimming cost V 2 bases and J 5 bases, with 9 bases left between them. The germline V gene encodes CDR1 DFQATT and CDR2 SNEGSKA (reference sequence). The CDR3 spells CSARLPGETQYF. The CDR3 nucleotides are TGCAGTGCTAGACTCCCTGGGGAGACCCAGTACTTC.

This clonotype was picked up a small number of times. V gene TRBV6-5 combines with J gene TRBJ1-2, with D possibly matching TRBD1 (5 bases). The CDR3 contains 14 residues. The germline V gene encodes CDR1 MNHEY and CDR2 SVGAGI. The germline V and J ends were trimmed by 2 bases and 1 base, with 8 bases remaining between them. This chain's CDR3 is CASSYDSFNYGYTF. CDR3 nucleotide sequence: TGTGCCAGCAGTTACGACAGCTTTAACTATGGCTACACCTTC.

This clonotype was observed a few times. This chain connects TRBV29-1 to TRBJ2-1, with D possibly being TRBD1 or TRBD2 (6 bases each). The CDR3 has 14 residues. Deletions cut 3 bases from V and 7 bases from J, with 16 bases between. Per the germline V gene, CDR1 is SQVTM and CDR2 is ANQGSEA. CDR3 sequence (DNA): TGCAGCGTTGACTGCGACAGGAGGGATAATGAGCAGTTCTTC. It translates to CSVDCDRRDNEQFF.

This clonotype was found once. V gene TRBV12-3 or TRBV12-4 combines with J gene TRBJ2-1; D ambiguous. The CDR3 consists of 13 residues. Trimming took off 7 bases at V and 5 bases at J, with 12 bases between the two ends. This chain's CDR3 is CASTLIANNEQFF. The CDR3 DNA is TGTGCCAGCACGTTAATAGCAAACAATGAGCAGTTCTTC.

This clonotype was observed a handful of times. The chain couples TRBV12-3 or TRBV12-4 to TRBJ1-2; TRBD1 is a possible D gene (6 bases). V lost 2 bases and J lost 4, with 11 bases in between. CDR3 length equals 14 residues. CDR3 in amino acids: CASSLTGFTYGYTF. CDR3 in DNA: TGTGCCAGCAGTTTAACAGGGTTTACCTATGGCTACACCTTC.

A few counts support this clonotype. The chain couples TRBV7-2 to TRBJ1-2, with TRBD1 as a possible D gene (5 bases). Germline assignment: CDR1 SGHTA and CDR2 FQGNSA. Between the trimmed V and J ends, which lost 3 bases and 3 bases, there was a span of 11 bases. This CDR3 comprises 14 residues. The CDR3 DNA is TGTGCCAGCAGCTTTTCAGGGATATACTATGGCTACACCTTC. Its translation is CASSFSGIYYGYTF.

The chain combines TRBV5-1 with TRBJ2-1; 10 bases are a match to TRBD1. Per germline, CDR1 SGHRS and CDR2 YFSETQ. The ends lost 5 bases at V and 5 bases at J; junction bases unmatched: 10. This CDR3 region has 16 residues. The CDR3 sequence is CASRAGQGVWDNEQFF. The CDR3 DNA reads as TGCGCCAGCAGAGCTGGACAGGGGGTATGGGACAATGAGCAGTTCTTC.

This clonotype appeared a few times. The chain has TRBV6-6 and TRBJ2-5; D is perhaps TRBD2 (6 bases). This CDR3 contains 17 residues. Trimming took off 1 base at V and 4 bases at J, with 19 bases between the two ends. Germline CDR1 is MNHNY and CDR2 is SVGAGI (reference sequence). The CDR3, as DNA: TGTGCCAGCAGTTACTTTTCGGACGGGGGAAGGGGAGAGACCCAGTACTTC. Protein sequence: CASSYFSDGGRGETQYF.